This TCR beta chain stems from a study of T cell responses to AZD1222 COVID-19 vaccine. Assay: immunoSEQ multiplex PCR; the TCRdb copy retains only in-frame clones and omits some. The top ten clones hold approximately 7.4% of a sample with around 69,000 clones, about 83% of them seen once. V was pared by 6 bases and J by 5 bases, with 10 bases between. Germline loops: CDR1 MDHEN, CDR2 SYDVKM. The CDR3 extends over 12 amino acids. Specimen: peripheral blood, collected on day 0 of AZD1222 vaccination. The receptor was derived from an adult in good health. The chain links TRBV28 to TRBJ1-2, with D possibly TRBD1 on 6 matching bases. CDR3 in DNA: TGTGCCAGCAGCACTGGACAGTATGGCTACACCTTC. Its translation: CASSTGQYGYTF.